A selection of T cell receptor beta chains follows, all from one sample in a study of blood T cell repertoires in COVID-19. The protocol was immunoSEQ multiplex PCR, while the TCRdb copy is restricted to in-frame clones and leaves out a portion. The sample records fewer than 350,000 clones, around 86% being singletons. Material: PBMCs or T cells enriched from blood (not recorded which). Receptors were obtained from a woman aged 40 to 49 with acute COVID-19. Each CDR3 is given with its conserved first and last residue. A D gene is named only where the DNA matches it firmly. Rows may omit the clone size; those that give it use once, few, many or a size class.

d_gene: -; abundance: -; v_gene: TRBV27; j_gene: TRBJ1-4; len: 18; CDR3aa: CASSPTTGFPLTNEKLFF; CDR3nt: TGTGCCAGCAGTCCGACGACAGGTTTTCCTCTTACTAATGAAAAACTGTTTTTT
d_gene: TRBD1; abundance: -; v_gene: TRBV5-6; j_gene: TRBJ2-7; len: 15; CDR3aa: CASSLGDRDAYEQYF; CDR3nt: TGTGCCAGCAGCTTGGGGGACAGGGACGCCTACGAGCAGTACTTC
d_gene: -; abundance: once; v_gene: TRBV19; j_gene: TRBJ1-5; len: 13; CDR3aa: CASSNRGNQPQHF; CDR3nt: TGTGCCAGTAGTAACAGGGGCAATCAGCCCCAGCATTTT
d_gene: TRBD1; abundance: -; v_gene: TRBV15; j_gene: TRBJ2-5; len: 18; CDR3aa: CATSRGLPGQGAGETQYF; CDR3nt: TGTGCCACCAGCAGAGGACTCCCGGGACAGGGGGCTGGGGAGACCCAGTACTTC
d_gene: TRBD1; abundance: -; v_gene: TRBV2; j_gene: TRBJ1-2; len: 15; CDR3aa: CASSGNRGSNYGYTF; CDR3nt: TGTGCCAGCAGTGGAAACAGGGGATCTAACTATGGCTACACCTTC
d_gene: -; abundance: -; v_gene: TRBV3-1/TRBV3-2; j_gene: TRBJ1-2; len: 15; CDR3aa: CASSQDVRGDYGYTF; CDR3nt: TGTGCCAGCAGCCAAGATGTCAGGGGCGACTATGGCTACACCTTC
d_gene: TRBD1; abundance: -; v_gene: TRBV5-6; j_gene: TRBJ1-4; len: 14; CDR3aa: CASSFRGHDEKLFF; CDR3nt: TGTGCCAGCAGCTTCAGGGGGCATGATGAAAAACTGTTTTTT
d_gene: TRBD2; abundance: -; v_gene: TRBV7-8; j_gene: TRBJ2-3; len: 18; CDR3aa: CASSFPTGGRWSTDTQYF; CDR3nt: TGTGCCAGCAGCTTCCCCACGGGGGGGCGGTGGAGCACAGATACGCAGTATTTT
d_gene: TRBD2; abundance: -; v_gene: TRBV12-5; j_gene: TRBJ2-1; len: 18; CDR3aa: CASGLYLRGLAGDNEQFF; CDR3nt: TGTGCTAGTGGTTTATACCTCCGGGGACTAGCGGGAGACAATGAGCAGTTCTTC
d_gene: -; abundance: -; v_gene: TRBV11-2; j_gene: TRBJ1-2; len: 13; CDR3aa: CASSLDTQARYTF; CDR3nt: TGTGCCAGCAGCTTAGATACCCAGGCCCGCTACACCTTC
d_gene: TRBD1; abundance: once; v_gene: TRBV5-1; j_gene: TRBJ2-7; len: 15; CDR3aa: CASSSTTGVNYEQYF; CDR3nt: TGCGCCAGCAGCTCAACGACAGGGGTAAACTACGAGCAGTACTTC
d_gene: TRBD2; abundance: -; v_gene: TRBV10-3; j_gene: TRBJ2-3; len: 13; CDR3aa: CAMRGASTDTQYF; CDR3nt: TGTGCCATGCGGGGGGCCAGCACAGATACGCAGTATTTT
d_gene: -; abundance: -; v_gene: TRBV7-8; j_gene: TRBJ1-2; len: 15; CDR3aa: CASSEGGSGQYGYTF; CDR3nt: TGTGCCAGCAGCGAAGGGGGATCAGGACAGTATGGCTACACCTTC
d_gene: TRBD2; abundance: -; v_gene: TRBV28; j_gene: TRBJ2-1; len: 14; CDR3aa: CASSLKWLADEQFF; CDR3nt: TGTGCCAGCAGTTTAAAATGGCTAGCGGATGAGCAGTTCTTC
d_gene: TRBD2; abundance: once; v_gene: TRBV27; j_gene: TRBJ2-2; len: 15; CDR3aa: CASSLTSVNTGELFF; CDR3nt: TGTGCCAGCAGTTTAACTAGCGTGAACACCGGGGAGCTGTTTTTT
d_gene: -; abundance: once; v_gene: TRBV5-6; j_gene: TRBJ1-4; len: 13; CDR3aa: CASRPAVGEVLFF; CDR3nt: TGTGCCAGCAGACCCGCCGTCGGAGAAGTACTGTTTTTT
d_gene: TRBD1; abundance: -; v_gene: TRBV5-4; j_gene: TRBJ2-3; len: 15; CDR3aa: CASSLRTGGPDTQYF; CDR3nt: TGTGCCAGCAGCTTGCGGACAGGGGGCCCAGATACGCAGTATTTT
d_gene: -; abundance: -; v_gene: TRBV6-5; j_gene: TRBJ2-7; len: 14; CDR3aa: CASSYSDRAYEQYF; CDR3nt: TGTGCCAGCAGTTACTCGGACAGAGCCTACGAGCAGTACTTC
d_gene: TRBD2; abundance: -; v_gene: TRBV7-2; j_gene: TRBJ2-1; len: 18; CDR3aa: CASSSPAQSGGASNEQFF; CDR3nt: TGTGCCAGCAGCTCCCCTGCCCAAAGCGGGGGGGCATCAAATGAGCAGTTCTTC
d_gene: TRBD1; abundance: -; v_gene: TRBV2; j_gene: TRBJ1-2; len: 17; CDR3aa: CASSFGTGRTGNYGYTF; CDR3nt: TGTGCCAGCAGTTTTGGGACAGGGAGGACGGGAAACTATGGCTACACCTTC
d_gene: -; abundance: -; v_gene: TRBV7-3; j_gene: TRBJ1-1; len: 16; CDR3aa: CASSTRPLTVNTEAFF; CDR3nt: TGTGCCAGCAGCACAAGGCCCCTGACAGTGAACACTGAAGCTTTCTTT
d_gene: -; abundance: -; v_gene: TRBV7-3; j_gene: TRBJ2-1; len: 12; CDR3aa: CASSTQTSPEFF; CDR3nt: TGTGCCAGCAGCACGCAGACTAGTCCTGAGTTCTTC
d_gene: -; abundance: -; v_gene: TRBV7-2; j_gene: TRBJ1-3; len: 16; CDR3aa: CANSLGGAVSGNTIYF; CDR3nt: TGTGCCAACAGCTTAGGCGGGGCTGTCTCTGGAAACACCATATATTTT